This is a list of T cell receptor beta chains from one sample in a study of T cell responses to AZD1222 COVID-19 vaccine. TCRdb's table, derived via immunoSEQ multiplex PCR, lists solely in-frame clones and lacks some. The sample lists around 200,000 clones, around 88% occurring once. The source material was peripheral blood, sampled on day 0 of AZD1222 vaccination. The receptor source for this set is an adult in good health. Each CDR3 is given with its conserved first and last residue. The D gene is left open where the match is weak. Clone size is not always given. Where it is, it says once, few, many or a class for expanded clones.

TRBV6-2/TRBV6-3,TRBJ2-7,-,-,TGTGCCAGCAGCCAGTCGGTGAGCGGGACAGTTCTTGACGAGCAGTACTTC,CASSQSVSGTVLDEQYF
TRBV7-2,TRBJ1-5,-,-,TGTGCCAGCAGCTGGGGGTCGGGTTTTAATCAGCCCCAGCATTTT,CASSWGSGFNQPQHF
TRBV11-2,TRBJ2-7,-,-,TGTGCCAGCAGCCCGGGGGGCTCCGAGCAGTACTTC,CASSPGGSEQYF
TRBV11-2,TRBJ1-2,TRBD1,-,TGTGCCAGCAGCTCCCATTCAGGGACAGGCGCCTATGGCTACACCTTC,CASSSHSGTGAYGYTF
TRBV14,TRBJ1-3,-,-,TGTGCCAGCAGCTCACGGCGAAGGATCTCTGGAAACACCATATATTTT,CASSSRRRISGNTIYF
TRBV7-3,TRBJ2-1,-,many,TGTGCCAGCAGCTCCGCTACAGGAAATGAGCAGTTCTTC,CASSSATGNEQFF
TRBV18,TRBJ2-1,-,-,TGTGCCAGCTCACCACGCCGCTATGAGCAGTTCTTC,CASSPRRYEQFF
TRBV6-2/TRBV6-3,TRBJ2-7,TRBD2,-,TGTGCCAGCAGCCCGGGGGGGCCCTCCTACGAGCAGTACTTC,CASSPGGPSYEQYF
TRBV5-1,TRBJ1-2,TRBD1,-,TGCGCCAGCAGCATGGACAGGGGGCAATCTGGCTACACCTTC,CASSMDRGQSGYTF
TRBV7-8,TRBJ1-6,-,-,TGTGCCAGCACCCCCAGAAAGGGGCGGAATTCACCCCTCCACTTT,CASTPRKGRNSPLHF
TRBV5-1,TRBJ1-4,-,-,TGCGCCAGCAGCCCCTCAGGGGTAGGTGAAAAACTGTTTTTT,CASSPSGVGEKLFF